This TCR beta chain appears in the sequencing data of a study of blood T cell repertoires in COVID-19. Study as a whole: Donors in the United States, Italy and Spain gave samples during acute or convalescent COVID-19. PBMCs, B-cell-depleted T cells, or T cells provided the cDNA or gDNA that made up the material.

Trimming removed 5 bases at V and 3 bases at J, with 19 bases between. The CDR3 contains 16 residues. Germline V lookup: CDR1 SGHTA, CDR2 FQGNSA. As handled by the study authors: Quantification of nucleated cells was approximated via reference gene primer amplification. The assay was immunoSEQ multiplex PCR, and TCRdb's table has in-frame clones only and misses some. Clonal size and the V and J genes are those of that table, whereas D and trimming came from the DNA. The sample records 150,000 to 200,000 clones, approximately 90% being singletons. This chain uses TRBV7-2 with TRBJ1-2; maybe TRBD1 (6 bases). This clonotype was sampled from a woman between 50 and 59 years old with acute or convalescent COVID-19. Sequencing was performed on peripheral blood. CDR3 in DNA: TGTGCCAGCAGCGGCAGGGGTCAGAATTTTGACTATGGCTACACCTTC. It encodes CASSGRGQNFDYGYTF.